This T cell receptor beta chain was obtained from a study of high-grade serous ovarian cancer treatment subgroups. TCRdb keeps only in-frame clones here, not all; method: immunoSEQ multiplex PCR. The data hold around 8,500 clones, with about 76% observed a single time. The tumor samples were collected prior to definitive surgery or chemotherapy. CDR1 is SNHLY, CDR2 FYNNEI, per germline. V dropped 6 bases and J dropped 0 bases, with 12 bases sitting between them. The CDR3 consists of 15 residues. Study conclusions and caveats: Without spatial data, bulk sequencing limits insight into HGSC tumor diversity. Only CDR3 was analyzed; CDR1 and CDR2 were not.

Note on this clone: Its antigen is still unknown.

Sequencing was done on a sample of tumor tissue. This clonotype was obtained from a human donor with high-grade serous ovarian cancer. V is TRBV2 and J is TRBJ1-5; D remains ambiguous. The CDR3 loop is CASRTTLGSNQPQHF. The CDR3 bases are TGTGCCAGCAGAACGACGCTGGGTAGCAATCAGCCCCAGCATTTT. The full variable domain, rest sourced from reference TRBV2 and TRBJ1-5, is EPEVTQTPSHQVTQMGQEVILRCVPISNHLYFYWYRQILGQKVEFLVSFYNNEISEKSEIFDDQFSVERPDGSNFTLKIRSTKLEDSAMYFCASRTTLGSNQPQHFGDGTRLSIL.